This is a list of T cell receptor beta chains from one sample in a study of blood T cell repertoires in COVID-19. Generated by immunoSEQ multiplex PCR, the TCRdb table keeps only in-frame clones and is missing some. The sample lists roughly 200,000 clones, about nine tenths occurring once. Material for sequencing was PBMCs or T cells enriched from blood (not recorded which). These TCRs come from a young man who had recovered from COVID-19. The CDR3 runs from the conserved cysteine through the conserved F or W. D genes are given only for firm matches. Rows may omit the clone size; those that give it use once, few, many or a size class.

TRBJ1-1,NA,TRBV11-2,NA,TGTGCCAGCAGCTTAGGGCAAACAGTGAACACTGAAGCTTTCTTT,CASSLGQTVNTEAFF
TRBJ1-5,NA,TRBV30,NA,TGTGCCTGGAGGTCCCTGGTGTTCAGGTTGCGCAATCAGCCCCAGCATTTT,CAWRSLVFRLRNQPQHF
TRBJ1-1,NA,TRBV6-2/TRBV6-3,NA,TGTGCCAGCAGTTCAGGGGAGATGAGGGCGAACACTGAAGCTTTCTTT,CASSSGEMRANTEAFF
TRBJ2-7,NA,TRBV6-5,TRBD2,TGTGCCACTACTAGCGGGAGCGACGAGCAGTACTTC,CATTSGSDEQYF
TRBJ2-2,NA,TRBV18,TRBD2,TGTGCCAGCTCACCCACGGGACTAGCGGCCGCCGGGGAGCTGTTTTTT,CASSPTGLAAAGELFF
TRBJ2-5,few,TRBV5-1,NA,TGCGCCAGCAGTCCAGGGTCTGGGGAGACCCAGTACTTC,CASSPGSGETQYF
TRBJ1-5,once,TRBV4-1,NA,TGCGCCAGCAGCCAAGAATACACCCTTAGCAATCAGCCCCAGCATTTT,CASSQEYTLSNQPQHF
TRBJ2-1,NA,TRBV4-1,TRBD2,TGCGCCAGCAGCCTATTACCCGGGACTAGCGGGAGGGGCCAGTTCTTC,CASSLLPGTSGRGQFF
TRBJ1-4,NA,TRBV27,NA,TGTGCCAGCAGTCTAGACAGCTCGGGAAAACTGTTTTTT,CASSLDSSGKLFF
TRBJ1-5,once,TRBV5-1,TRBD1,TGCGCCAGCAGCTTAGAAGGACAGGAGGGTCAGCCCCAGCATTTT,CASSLEGQEGQPQHF
TRBJ2-7,once,TRBV6-5,NA,TGTGCCAGCAGTTACGGGTTAGCGACATTCTACGAGCAGTACTTC,CASSYGLATFYEQYF
TRBJ1-2,NA,TRBV7-2,NA,TGTGCCAGCAGCTTAAAAACGGGGTGGCTCTATGGCTACACCTTC,CASSLKTGWLYGYTF
TRBJ2-7,NA,TRBV7-6,TRBD2,TGTGCCAGCAGCCAGGGGACTAGCGGGGGTCACGAGCAGTACTTC,CASSQGTSGGHEQYF
TRBJ2-1,NA,TRBV21-1,NA,TGTGCCAGCAGAAAAGGACCGGGGGGGCGGTCCTACAATGAGCAGTTCTTC,CASRKGPGGRSYNEQFF
TRBJ2-1,NA,TRBV6-2/TRBV6-3,NA,TGTGCCAGCAGTTCTAGGGGCCTTGCCTCCTACAATGAGCAGTTCTTC,CASSSRGLASYNEQFF
TRBJ1-3,NA,TRBV19,TRBD1,TGTGCCAGTAGTATCGGGGCCGGGACAGGGGCTTCTGGAAACACCATATATTTT,CASSIGAGTGASGNTIYF
TRBJ2-1,few,TRBV11-2,TRBD2,TGTGCCAGCGCGCCCACTAGCGGGAGTTCCTACAATGAGCAGTTCTTC,CASAPTSGSSYNEQFF
TRBJ1-2,NA,TRBV2,TRBD1,TGTGCCAGCAGTGAAGTCGGGACAGGGTTTGAAAGTGAGGGCTACACCTTC,CASSEVGTGFESEGYTF
TRBJ2-2,NA,TRBV12-3/TRBV12-4,NA,TGTGCCAGCAGTTTATCTGGGGAGCTGTTTTTT,CASSLSGELFF
TRBJ2-2,NA,TRBV4-3,NA,TGCGCCAGCAGCCAAGAAGCAGGACTTCTCAACACCGGGGAGCTGTTTTTT,CASSQEAGLLNTGELFF
TRBJ2-2,NA,TRBV6-4,TRBD2,TGTGCCAGCAGCCAAGCGGGGGGGCCGACCGGGGAGCTGTTTTTT,CASSQAGGPTGELFF
TRBJ2-2,NA,TRBV5-4,TRBD2,TGTGCCAGCAGCTTCGCGCGGGAGTTCGGCGGGGAGCTGTTTTTT,CASSFAREFGGELFF
TRBJ2-5,once,TRBV24-1,NA,TGTGCCACCAGTGACAGGACGGCGGGAAAGACCCAGTACTTC,CATSDRTAGKTQYF
TRBJ1-2,NA,TRBV19,NA,TGTGCCAGTATCGGGAACTATGGCTACACCTTC,CASIGNYGYTF
TRBJ2-7,NA,TRBV5-4,TRBD2,TGTGCCAGCAGCTTGGAGGCGGGAGCCTACGAGCAGTACTTC,CASSLEAGAYEQYF
TRBJ1-3,NA,TRBV4-3,TRBD1,TGCGCCAGCAGCCTAGGACAGGGTAGTAACACCATATATTTT,CASSLGQGSNTIYF
TRBJ2-1,NA,TRBV5-1,NA,TGCGCCAGCAGCTTGTCTAACAGGGCGATCAATGAGCAGTTCTTC,CASSLSNRAINEQFF
TRBJ2-1,NA,TRBV4-3,TRBD2,TGCGCCAGCAGCCAGGAACTAGCGGGAGGGACCCATGAGCAGTTCTTC,CASSQELAGGTHEQFF
TRBJ1-1,NA,TRBV2,NA,TGTGCCAGCAGTGTGGGCCCTGGCATGAACACTGAAGCTTTCTTT,CASSVGPGMNTEAFF
TRBJ2-3,NA,TRBV2,TRBD2,TGTGCCAGCAGTGACGGCGGGGGGAGCACAGATACGCAGTATTTT,CASSDGGGSTDTQYF
TRBJ2-1,NA,TRBV18,TRBD2,TGTGCCAGCTCACCACCAATTTTAGCGGGGGGGTACAATGAGCAGTTCTTC,CASSPPILAGGYNEQFF
TRBJ1-6,NA,TRBV12-3/TRBV12-4,NA,TGTGCCAGCAGTTTAGCCCTCAATTCACCCCTCCACTTT,CASSLALNSPLHF
TRBJ1-4,NA,TRBV15,TRBD1,TGTGCCACCAGCAGCCCCGGGACAGGGGGTGAAAAACTGTTTTTT,CATSSPGTGGEKLFF
TRBJ2-1,NA,TRBV12-3/TRBV12-4,TRBD2,TGTGCCAGCAGTCCTGGACTAGCGCTGGGCCAGTTCTTC,CASSPGLALGQFF
TRBJ2-2,NA,TRBV24-1,TRBD1,TGTGCCACCAGTGATTTCCGACAGGGTATTGGATCCGGGGAGCTGTTTTTT,CATSDFRQGIGSGELFF
TRBJ2-7,NA,TRBV6-5,TRBD1,TGTGCCAGCAGACTCAGACAGGGGGTATTCTACGAGCAGTACTTC,CASRLRQGVFYEQYF
TRBJ1-4,NA,TRBV5-4,TRBD1,TGTGCCAGCAGCTCGTCGACAGGGAATGAAAAACTGTTTTTT,CASSSSTGNEKLFF
TRBJ1-2,NA,TRBV4-1,TRBD1,TGCGCCAGCAGCCAAGGGACAGGAGGGGGACCTAACTATGGCTACACCTTC,CASSQGTGGGPNYGYTF
TRBJ2-7,NA,TRBV2,TRBD2,TGTGCCATGCAGCGGGAGAGTCGTCCTAACGAGCAGTACTTC,CAMQRESRPNEQYF
TRBJ2-1,NA,TRBV6-5,TRBD2,TGTGCCAGCAGTAAACCGGGACTAGCAGAGCAGTTCTTC,CASSKPGLAEQFF
TRBJ1-5,NA,TRBV4-3,NA,TGCGCCAGCAGTCAAATGAGGACAGGCAATCAGCCCCAGCATTTT,CASSQMRTGNQPQHF
TRBJ2-5,NA,TRBV5-1,TRBD2,TGCGCCAGCAGCCCAAATACCGGGACTAGGGAGACCCAGTACTTC,CASSPNTGTRETQYF
TRBJ1-5,NA,TRBV7-2,NA,TGTGCCAGCAGCTTATCTAACAGGGAGAATCAGCCCCAGCATTTT,CASSLSNRENQPQHF
TRBJ1-2,once,TRBV3-1/TRBV3-2,TRBD1,TGTGCCAGCAGCCAAGCCTGGGACAGGGGGCTGTGCACCTTC,CASSQAWDRGLCTF
TRBJ2-5,NA,TRBV11-2,NA,TGTGCCAGCAGTCGTATAGCAGCCCAGCAGACCCAGTACTTC,CASSRIAAQQTQYF
TRBJ2-1,NA,TRBV6-1,TRBD2,TGTGCCAGCAGTGGCCTCGAGACTAGCGTTTACAATGAGCAGTTCTTC,CASSGLETSVYNEQFF
TRBJ1-3,once,TRBV15,NA,TGTGCCACCAGCAGAGCCCTGGGGGCGAGCTCTGGAAACACCATATATTTT,CATSRALGASSGNTIYF
TRBJ1-1,NA,TRBV9,NA,TGTGCCAGCAGCGTTGGGGGGGCCGGCACTGAAGCTTTCTTT,CASSVGGAGTEAFF
TRBJ2-5,NA,TRBV27,TRBD1,TGTGCCAGCAGTTTTTCAGGGGGCAAGTCCCAGTACTTC,CASSFSGGKSQYF
TRBJ1-2,NA,TRBV28,TRBD1,TGTGCCAGCAGGTCCAGGGGGGGCTACACCTTC,CASRSRGGYTF
TRBJ1-6,NA,TRBV27,NA,TGTGCCAGCAGTTTAAGACAGGAGGATTCACCCCTCCACTTT,CASSLRQEDSPLHF
TRBJ2-1,NA,TRBV7-2,TRBD2,TGTGCCAGCAGCCCCACGCCTAGCGGGGCTTACAATGAGCAGTTCTTC,CASSPTPSGAYNEQFF
TRBJ2-7,NA,TRBV27,TRBD2,TGTGCCAGCAGTTTATTTGGGGGGGGAGAGCAGTACTTC,CASSLFGGGEQYF
TRBJ2-7,NA,TRBV30,TRBD2,TGTGCCTGGAGTCGGGGGGAGTCCTACGAGCAGTACTTC,CAWSRGESYEQYF
TRBJ2-7,NA,TRBV28,NA,TGTGCCAGCAGGACTACCGCCGGGCCTCACTACGAGCAGTACTTC,CASRTTAGPHYEQYF
TRBJ2-2,NA,TRBV4-1,TRBD1,TGCGCCAGCAGCCAACAACAGGGGTCGCGAGGGGAGCTGTTTTTT,CASSQQQGSRGELFF